These T cell receptor beta chains were read from a single sample in a study of cytomegalovirus exposure and HLA in healthy donors. Sequencing was performed with immunoSEQ multiplex PCR; in TCRdb, only in-frame clones are kept and a portion is missing. The profile shows around 140,000 clones, more than 75% of them singletons. The material sequenced was PBMCs. The receptors come from a man in his late teens or twenties in good health and CMV-seropositive. The CDR3 runs from the conserved cysteine through the conserved F or W. Each record gives: clone size, CDR3 length, V gene, D gene, J gene, CDR3 DNA, CDR3 protein. The D gene is left open where the match is weak. Some rows have no size entry. The others give once, few or many, or a class for an expanded clone.

-	15	TRBV7-2	-	TRBJ1-2	TGTGCCAGCAGGAATCCCGTGAGGCGAGCCTATGGCTACACCTTC	CASRNPVRRAYGYTF
-	14	TRBV30	-	TRBJ1-3	TGTGCCCGATCCCGCAGGGACTCTGGAAACACCATATATTTT	CARSRRDSGNTIYF
-	15	TRBV5-6	TRBD2	TRBJ2-3	TGTGCCAGCAGCTTGGAAGCGGGGGGGGCAGATACGCAGTATTTT	CASSLEAGGADTQYF
-	18	TRBV18	-	TRBJ2-6	TGTGCCAGCTCACTAGATCGGAGGGCTCTCTCTGGGGCCAACGTCCTGACTTTC	CASSLDRRALSGANVLTF
once	13	TRBV2	-	TRBJ1-1	TGTGCCAGCAGTCGCGAATTGAACACTGAAGCTTTCTTT	CASSRELNTEAFF
-	14	TRBV7-8	TRBD1	TRBJ1-2	TGTGCCAGCAGCTCCCCCGGGACAGGCTATAGCTACACCTTC	CASSSPGTGYSYTF
-	15	TRBV2	TRBD1	TRBJ1-5	TGTGCCAGCACTCGGGACAGATATAGCAATCAGCCCCAGCATTTT	CASTRDRYSNQPQHF
-	17	TRBV21-1	-	TRBJ2-7	TGTGCCAGCAGCCACATGGCCCCGAACCATCACTCCTACGAGCAGTACTTC	CASSHMAPNHHSYEQYF
-	15	TRBV27	-	TRBJ1-2	TGTGCCAGCAGTCGAGAAAGCCAGACTGTGTATGGCTACACCTTC	CASSRESQTVYGYTF
-	14	TRBV4-2	-	TRBJ2-1	TGTGCCAGCAGCCAAGGACGGCTGGGCGATGAGCAGTTCTTC	CASSQGRLGDEQFF
-	15	TRBV7-9	-	TRBJ2-7	TGTGCCAGCAGCTTAGGCCAGGGGCCAGCCTACGAGCAGTACTTC	CASSLGQGPAYEQYF
-	16	TRBV14	-	TRBJ1-2	TGTGCCAGCAGCCAATATGGGGCAGGACGCCACTATGGCTACACCTTC	CASSQYGAGRHYGYTF
-	17	TRBV14	-	TRBJ1-2	TGTGCCAGCAGCCAAAGTAGCCTAACTGACTGGGTTTACGGCTACACCTTC	CASSQSSLTDWVYGYTF
-	16	TRBV19	TRBD2	TRBJ2-5	TGTGCCAGTAGTCCCCGGTCTAGCGGGGGCCAAGAGACCCAGTACTTC	CASSPRSSGGQETQYF
-	16	TRBV13	-	TRBJ2-1	TGTGCCAGCAGGACACTGGGAGACACTGCCTACAATGAGCAGTTCTTC	CASRTLGDTAYNEQFF
-	13	TRBV7-9	-	TRBJ1-2	TGTGCCAGCAGCTTATCGGACAACCATGGCTACACCTTC	CASSLSDNHGYTF
-	15	TRBV6-1	-	TRBJ2-2	TGTGCCAGCAGAGTACAGGGAGGGGTTACCGGGGAGCTGTTTTTT	CASRVQGGVTGELFF
-	14	TRBV19	-	TRBJ1-2	TGTGCCAGTAGCCCCGGCGCGGGAGGGTTTGGCTACACCTTC	CASSPGAGGFGYTF
-	17	TRBV6-1	TRBD1	TRBJ2-1	TGTGCCAGCAGTGAAGCGATGGGACAGTACTCCTACAATGAGCAGTTCTTC	CASSEAMGQYSYNEQFF
-	18	TRBV7-8	TRBD2	TRBJ2-5	TGTGCCAGCAGCTTGGAGAGGGGAGGGATGCCCTACCAAGAGACCCAGTACTTC	CASSLERGGMPYQETQYF
-	14	TRBV11-2	-	TRBJ1-2	TGTGCCAGCAGCGGGGGGAGGAGAAACTATGGCTACACCTTC	CASSGGRRNYGYTF
once	15	TRBV6-5	-	TRBJ1-1	TGTGCCAGCAGTTACGAGGACAGACCGAACACTGAAGCTTTCTTT	CASSYEDRPNTEAFF
-	17	TRBV9	TRBD2	TRBJ2-1	TGTGCCAGCAGCGCCCATACCGGGACTAGCGGATACAATGAGCAGTTCTTC	CASSAHTGTSGYNEQFF
-	13	TRBV30	-	TRBJ1-1	TGTGCCTGGAGTGAAAGGGGGAACACTGAAGCTTTCTTT	CAWSERGNTEAFF
-	16	TRBV5-8	-	TRBJ1-6	TGTGCCAGCAGCTCCGTGGGGGGATCCTATAATTCACCCCTCCACTTT	CASSSVGGSYNSPLHF
-	14	TRBV5-1	-	TRBJ1-5	TGCGCCAGCAGCTTGGGAGCCACCGGGCAGCCCCAGCATTTT	CASSLGATGQPQHF
-	15	TRBV6-5	-	TRBJ2-7	TGTGCCAGCAGATTTATACAGGAGTTACCCTACGAGCAGTACTTC	CASRFIQELPYEQYF